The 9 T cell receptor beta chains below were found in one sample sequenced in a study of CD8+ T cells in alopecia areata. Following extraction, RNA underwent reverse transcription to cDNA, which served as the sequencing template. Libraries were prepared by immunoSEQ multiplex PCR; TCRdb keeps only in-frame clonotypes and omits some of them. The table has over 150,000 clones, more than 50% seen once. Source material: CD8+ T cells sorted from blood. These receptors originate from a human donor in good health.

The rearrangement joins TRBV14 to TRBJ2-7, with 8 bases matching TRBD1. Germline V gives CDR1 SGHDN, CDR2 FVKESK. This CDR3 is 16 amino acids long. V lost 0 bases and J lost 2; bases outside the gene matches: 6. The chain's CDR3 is CASSQDLRQGPYEQYF. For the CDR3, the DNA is TGTGCCAGCAGCCAAGATCTGCGACAGGGGCCCTACGAGCAGTACTTC.

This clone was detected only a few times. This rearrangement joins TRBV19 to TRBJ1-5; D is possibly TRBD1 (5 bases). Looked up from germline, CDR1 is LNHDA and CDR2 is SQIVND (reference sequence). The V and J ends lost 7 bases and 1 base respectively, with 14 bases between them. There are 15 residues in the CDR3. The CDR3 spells CASNREDTSNQPQHF. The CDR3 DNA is TGTGCCAGTAATAGGGAGGACACAAGCAATCAGCCCCAGCATTTT.

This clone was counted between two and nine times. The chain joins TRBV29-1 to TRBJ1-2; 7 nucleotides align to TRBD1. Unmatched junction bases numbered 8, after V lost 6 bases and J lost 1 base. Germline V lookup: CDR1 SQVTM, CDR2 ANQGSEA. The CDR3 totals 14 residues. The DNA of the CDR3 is TGCAGCGTCCCCGGGACAGAGGGTAACTATGGCTACACCTTC. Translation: CSVPGTEGNYGYTF.

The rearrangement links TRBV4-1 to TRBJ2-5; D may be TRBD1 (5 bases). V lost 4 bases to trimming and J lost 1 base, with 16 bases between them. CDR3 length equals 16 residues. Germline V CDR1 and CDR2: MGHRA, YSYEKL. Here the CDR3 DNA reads TGCGCCAGCAGCCCGCGGATGACAGCCTTCCAAGAGACCCAGTACTTC. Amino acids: CASSPRMTAFQETQYF.

CDR3 DNA sequence: TGTGCCAGCAGCCCAGCGGGGGAAAAACAGCCCCAGCATTTT. This translates into CASSPAGEKQPQHF. This rearrangement joins TRBV7-9 to TRBJ1-5; maybe TRBD1 (5 bases). The CDR3 runs to 14 residues. Per the germline V gene, CDR1 is SEHNR and CDR2 is FQNEAQ (reference sequence). Trimming stripped 5 bases from V and 7 bases from J, with 15 bases between.

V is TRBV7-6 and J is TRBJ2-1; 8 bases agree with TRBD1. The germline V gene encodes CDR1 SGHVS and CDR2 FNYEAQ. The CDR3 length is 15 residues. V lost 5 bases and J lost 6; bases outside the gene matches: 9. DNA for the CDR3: TGTGCCAGCAGCCCCATCCAGACAGGGGTCAATGAGCAGTTCTTC. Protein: CASSPIQTGVNEQFF.

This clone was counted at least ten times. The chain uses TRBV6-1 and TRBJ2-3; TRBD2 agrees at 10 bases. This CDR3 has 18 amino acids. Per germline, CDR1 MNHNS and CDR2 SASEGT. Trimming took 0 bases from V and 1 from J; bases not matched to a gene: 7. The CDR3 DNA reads TGTGCCAGCAGTGAAGCGCTGTCAACTAGCGGGGGCACAGATACGCAGTATTTT. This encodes CASSEALSTSGGTDTQYF.

CDR3 in DNA: TGCAGCGTTCTCGGACAGGGAGCCTACAATGAGCAGTTCTTC. Residues: CSVLGQGAYNEQFF. The chain employs TRBV29-1 and TRBJ2-1, with 8 bases that match TRBD1. This CDR3 contains 14 residues. Germline loops: CDR1 SQVTM, CDR2 ANQGSEA. The junction had 5 bases not matched to a gene; V was cut back by 5 bases and J by 2 bases.

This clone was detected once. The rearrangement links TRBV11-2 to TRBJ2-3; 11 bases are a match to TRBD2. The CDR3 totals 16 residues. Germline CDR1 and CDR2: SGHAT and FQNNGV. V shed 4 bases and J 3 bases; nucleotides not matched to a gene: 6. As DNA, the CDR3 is TGTGCCAGCAGCTCCTTCACTAGCGGGGGAACAGATACGCAGTATTTT. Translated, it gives CASSSFTSGGTDTQYF.